Sequencing of this T cell receptor beta chain was carried out in a study of T and B cells in COVID-19 patients. Study-wide context: Critical illness requiring mechanical ventilation or extracorporeal membrane oxygenation affected about 60% of the roughly 20 active-infection patients.

Study conclusions and caveats: Active COVID-19 showed highly clonal TRB repertoires; recovery showed diversity and richness above healthy donors.

Blood genomic DNA input for TRB amplification was 250-500 ng. With regard to this clonotype: Its antigen is undetermined. The junction departs from the called germline gene at one end, perhaps through a read error.

TRB rearrangements were amplified by multiplex PCR with BIOMED2 TRB-A/B primers. TCRdb re-analysed the multiplex PCR reads in MiXCR, keeping a single row per CDR3 protein. The data hold about 9,300 distinct CDR3 sequences, with over 35% observed a single time. CDR1 and CDR2 from the germline V gene are SGHNT and YYREEE (reference sequence). The CDR3 loop spans 14 amino acids. The chain combines TRBV5-4 with TRBJ1-2; D is uncertain. This clonotype was obtained from a human donor with active COVID-19. Sequencing used blood. CDR3 sequence (DNA): TGCGCCAGCAGCCAGAACACCGATAACTATGGCTACACCTTC. Its protein product is CASSQNTDNYGYTF.